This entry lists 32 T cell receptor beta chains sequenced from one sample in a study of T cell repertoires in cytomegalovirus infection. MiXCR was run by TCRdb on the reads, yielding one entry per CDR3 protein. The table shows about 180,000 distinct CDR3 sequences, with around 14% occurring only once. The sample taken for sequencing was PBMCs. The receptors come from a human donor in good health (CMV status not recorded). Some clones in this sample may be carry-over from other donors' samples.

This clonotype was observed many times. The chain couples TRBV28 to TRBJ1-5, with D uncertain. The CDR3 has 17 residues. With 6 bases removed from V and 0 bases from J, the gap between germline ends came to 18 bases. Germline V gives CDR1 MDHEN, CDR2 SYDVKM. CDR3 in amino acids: CASRPERSDYSNQPQHF. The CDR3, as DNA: TGTGCCAGCAGGCCCGAGCGGTCCGACTATAGCAATCAGCCCCAGCATTTT.

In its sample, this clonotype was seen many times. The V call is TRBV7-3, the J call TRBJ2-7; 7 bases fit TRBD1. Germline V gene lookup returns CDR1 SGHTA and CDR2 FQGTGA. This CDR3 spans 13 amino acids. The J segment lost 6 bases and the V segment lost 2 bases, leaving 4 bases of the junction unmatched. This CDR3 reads CASSLGQAGEQYF. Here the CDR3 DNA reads TGTGCCAGCAGCTTAGGACAGGCGGGCGAGCAGTACTTC.

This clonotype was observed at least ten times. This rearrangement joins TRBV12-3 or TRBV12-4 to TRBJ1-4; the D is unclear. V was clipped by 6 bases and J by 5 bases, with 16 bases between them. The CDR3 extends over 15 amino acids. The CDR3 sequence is CASSGPGNLNEKLFF. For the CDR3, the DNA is TGTGCCAGCAGCGGTCCGGGGAATTTGAATGAAAAACTGTTTTTT.

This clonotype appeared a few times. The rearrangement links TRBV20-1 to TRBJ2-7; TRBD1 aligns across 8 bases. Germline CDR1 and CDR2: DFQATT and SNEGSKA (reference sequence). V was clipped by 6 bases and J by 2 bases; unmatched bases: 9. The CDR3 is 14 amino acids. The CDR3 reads CSASRDRPTYEQYF. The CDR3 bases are TGCAGTGCCAGCCGGGACAGGCCTACCTACGAGCAGTACTTC.

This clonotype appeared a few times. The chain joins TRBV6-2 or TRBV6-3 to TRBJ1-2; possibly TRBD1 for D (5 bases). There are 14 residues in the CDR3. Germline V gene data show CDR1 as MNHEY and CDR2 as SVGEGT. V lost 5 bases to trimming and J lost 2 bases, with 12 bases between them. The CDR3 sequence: CASSREGRNYGYTF. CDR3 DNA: TGTGCCAGCAGTCGGGAGGGGCGAAACTATGGCTACACCTTC.

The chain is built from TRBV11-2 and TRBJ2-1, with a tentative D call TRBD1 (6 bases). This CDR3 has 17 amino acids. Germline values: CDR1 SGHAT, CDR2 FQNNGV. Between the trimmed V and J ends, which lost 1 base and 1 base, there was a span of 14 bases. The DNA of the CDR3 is TGTGCCAGCAGCTTAGCCGGCTGGGGGCTGTCCTACAATGAGCAGTTCTTC. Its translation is CASSLAGWGLSYNEQFF.

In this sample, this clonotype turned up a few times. The CDR3 coding sequence is TGCAGCGCATCCGGGACAGTGGGGTATGGCTACACCTTC. Translated: CSASGTVGYGYTF. The chain employs TRBV29-1 and TRBJ1-2; 7 bases fit TRBD1. Trimming at V came to 7 bases and at J to 5 bases, leaving 10 bases not matched to a gene. The CDR3 extends over 13 amino acids. Germline-derived CDR1 and CDR2 are SQVTM and ANQGSEA.

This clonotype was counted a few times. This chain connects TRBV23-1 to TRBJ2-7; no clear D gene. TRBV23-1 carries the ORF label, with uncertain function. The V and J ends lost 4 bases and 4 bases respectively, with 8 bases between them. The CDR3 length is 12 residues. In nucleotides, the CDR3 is TGCGCCAGCAGTCCACCCCGGTACGAGCAGTACTTC. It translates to CASSPPRYEQYF.

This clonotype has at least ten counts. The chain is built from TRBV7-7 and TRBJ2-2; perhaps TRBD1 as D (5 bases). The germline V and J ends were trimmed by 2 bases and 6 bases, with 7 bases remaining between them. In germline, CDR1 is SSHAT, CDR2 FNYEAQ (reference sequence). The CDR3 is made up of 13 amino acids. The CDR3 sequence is CASSLQGAGELFF. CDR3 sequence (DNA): TGTGCCAGCAGCTTACAGGGCGCCGGGGAGCTGTTTTTT.

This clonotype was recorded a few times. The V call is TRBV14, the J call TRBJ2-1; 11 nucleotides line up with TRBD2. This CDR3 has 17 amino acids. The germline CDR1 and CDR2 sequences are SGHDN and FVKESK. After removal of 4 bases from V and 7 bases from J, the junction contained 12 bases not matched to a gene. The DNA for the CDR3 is TGTGCCAGCAGCCCGGGAGATCTAGCGGGAGGTAGGAATGAGCAGTTCTTC. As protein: CASSPGDLAGGRNEQFF.

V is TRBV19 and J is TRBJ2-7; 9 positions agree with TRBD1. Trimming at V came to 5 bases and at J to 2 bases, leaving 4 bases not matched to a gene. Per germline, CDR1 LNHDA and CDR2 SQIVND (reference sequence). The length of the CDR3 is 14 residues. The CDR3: CASSRWDRAYEQYF. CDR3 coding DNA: TGTGCCAGTAGTCGGTGGGACAGGGCCTACGAGCAGTACTTC.

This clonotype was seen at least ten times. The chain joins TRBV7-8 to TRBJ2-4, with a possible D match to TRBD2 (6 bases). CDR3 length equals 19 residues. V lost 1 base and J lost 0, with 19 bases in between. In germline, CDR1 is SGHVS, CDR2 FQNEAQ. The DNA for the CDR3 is TGTGCCAGCAGCTTAGACAGCGGGCATATGGTGGGAGCCAAAAACATTCAGTACTTC. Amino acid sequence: CASSLDSGHMVGAKNIQYF.

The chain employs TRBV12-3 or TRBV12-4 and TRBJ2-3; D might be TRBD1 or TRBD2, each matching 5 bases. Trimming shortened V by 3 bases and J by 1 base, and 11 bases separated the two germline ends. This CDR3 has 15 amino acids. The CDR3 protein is CASSFLLGGTDTQYF. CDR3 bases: TGTGCCAGCAGTTTTCTCCTGGGGGGCACAGATACGCAGTATTTT.

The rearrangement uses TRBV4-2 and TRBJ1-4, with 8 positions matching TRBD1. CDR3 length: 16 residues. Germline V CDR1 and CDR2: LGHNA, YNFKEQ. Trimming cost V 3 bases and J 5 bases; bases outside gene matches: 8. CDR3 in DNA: TGTGCCAGCAGCCACCCGGTGGACAGGGAGAATGAAAAACTGTTTTTT. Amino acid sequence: CASSHPVDRENEKLFF.

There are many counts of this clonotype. CDR3 residues: CASSLGSEDTEAFF. The CDR3 bases are TGTGCCAGCAGCCTCGGATCAGAGGATACTGAAGCTTTCTTT. The chain recombines TRBV7-9 with TRBJ1-1; no clear D gene. The CDR3 length is 14 residues. The V and J ends lost 5 bases and 5 bases respectively, with 15 bases between them. CDR1 SEHNR and CDR2 FQNEAQ come from the germline V gene (reference sequence).

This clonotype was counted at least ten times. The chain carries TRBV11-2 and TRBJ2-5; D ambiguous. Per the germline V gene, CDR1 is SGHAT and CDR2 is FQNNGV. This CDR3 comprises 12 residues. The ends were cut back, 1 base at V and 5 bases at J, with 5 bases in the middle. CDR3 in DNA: TGTGCCAGCAGCTTAGTAGAGGAGACCCAGTACTTC. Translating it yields CASSLVEETQYF.

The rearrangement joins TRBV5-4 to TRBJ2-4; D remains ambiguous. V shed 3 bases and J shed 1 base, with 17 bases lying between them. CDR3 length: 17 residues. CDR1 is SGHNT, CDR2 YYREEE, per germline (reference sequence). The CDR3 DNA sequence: TGTGCCAGCAGCTCTATTGGGCCGGGTGGGGCCAAAAACATTCAGTACTTC. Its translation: CASSSIGPGGAKNIQYF.

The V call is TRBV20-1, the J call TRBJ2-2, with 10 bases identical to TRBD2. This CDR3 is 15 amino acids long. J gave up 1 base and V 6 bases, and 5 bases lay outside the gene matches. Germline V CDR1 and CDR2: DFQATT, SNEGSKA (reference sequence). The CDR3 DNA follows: TGCAGTGCCTTTAGCGGGAGGTTGAACACCGGGGAGCTGTTTTTT. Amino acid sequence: CSAFSGRLNTGELFF.

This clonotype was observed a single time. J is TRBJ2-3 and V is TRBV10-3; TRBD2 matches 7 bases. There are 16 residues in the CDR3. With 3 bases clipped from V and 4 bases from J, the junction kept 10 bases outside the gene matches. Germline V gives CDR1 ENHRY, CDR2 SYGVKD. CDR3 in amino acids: CAISEVGGEGPDTQYF. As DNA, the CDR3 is TGTGCCATCAGTGAAGTGGGTGGGGAGGGCCCAGATACGCAGTATTTT.

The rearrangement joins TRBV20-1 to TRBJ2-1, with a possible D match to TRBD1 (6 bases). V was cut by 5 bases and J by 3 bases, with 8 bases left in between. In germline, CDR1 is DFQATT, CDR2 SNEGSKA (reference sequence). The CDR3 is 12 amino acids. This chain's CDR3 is CSASDSYNEQFF. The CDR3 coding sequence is TGCAGTGCTTCGGACAGCTACAATGAGCAGTTCTTC.

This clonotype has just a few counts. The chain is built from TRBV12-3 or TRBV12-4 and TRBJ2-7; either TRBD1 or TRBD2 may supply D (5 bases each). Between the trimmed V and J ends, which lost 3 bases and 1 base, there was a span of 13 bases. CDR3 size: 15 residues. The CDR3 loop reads CASSFGGRGSYEQYF. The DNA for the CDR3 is TGTGCCAGCAGTTTTGGGGGAAGGGGTTCCTACGAGCAGTACTTC.

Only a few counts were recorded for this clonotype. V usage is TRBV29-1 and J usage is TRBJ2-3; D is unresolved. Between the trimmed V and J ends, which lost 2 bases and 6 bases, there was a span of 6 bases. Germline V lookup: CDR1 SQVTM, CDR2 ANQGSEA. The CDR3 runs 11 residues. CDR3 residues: CSVELGDTQYF. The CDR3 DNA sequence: TGCAGCGTTGAACTAGGTGATACGCAGTATTTT.

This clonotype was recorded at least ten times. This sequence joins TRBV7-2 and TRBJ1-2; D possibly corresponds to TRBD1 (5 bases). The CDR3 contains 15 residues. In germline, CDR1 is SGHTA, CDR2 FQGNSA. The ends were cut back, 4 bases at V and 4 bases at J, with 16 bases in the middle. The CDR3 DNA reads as TGTGCCAGCAGCTCGACAGTTTTTAAAGTCTATGGCTACACCTTC. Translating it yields CASSSTVFKVYGYTF. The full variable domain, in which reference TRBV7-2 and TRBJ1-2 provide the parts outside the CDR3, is GAGVSQSPSNKVTEKGKDVELRCDPISGHTALYWYRQSLGQGLEFLIYFQGNSAPDKSGLPSDRFSAERTGGSVSTLTIQRTQQEDSAVYLCASSSTVFKVYGYTFGSGTRLTVV.

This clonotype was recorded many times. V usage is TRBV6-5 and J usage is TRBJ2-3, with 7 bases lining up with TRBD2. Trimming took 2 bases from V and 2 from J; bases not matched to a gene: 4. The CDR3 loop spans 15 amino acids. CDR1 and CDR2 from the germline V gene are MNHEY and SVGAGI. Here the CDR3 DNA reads TGTGCCAGCAGTTACGAGGGAGGGTTCACAGATACGCAGTATTTT. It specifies CASSYEGGFTDTQYF.

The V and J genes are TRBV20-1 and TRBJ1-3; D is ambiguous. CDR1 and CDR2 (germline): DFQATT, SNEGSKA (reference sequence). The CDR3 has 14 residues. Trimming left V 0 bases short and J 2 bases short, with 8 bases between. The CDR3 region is CSARDKEPGNTIYF. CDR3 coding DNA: TGCAGTGCTAGAGATAAGGAGCCTGGAAACACCATATATTTT.

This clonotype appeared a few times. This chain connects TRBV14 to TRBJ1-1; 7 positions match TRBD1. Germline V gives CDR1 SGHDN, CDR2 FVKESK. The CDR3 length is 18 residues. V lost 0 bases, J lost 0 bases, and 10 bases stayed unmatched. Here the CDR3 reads CASSQDPRDSSMNTEAFF. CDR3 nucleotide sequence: TGTGCCAGCAGCCAAGATCCCAGGGACAGTAGCATGAACACTGAAGCTTTCTTT.

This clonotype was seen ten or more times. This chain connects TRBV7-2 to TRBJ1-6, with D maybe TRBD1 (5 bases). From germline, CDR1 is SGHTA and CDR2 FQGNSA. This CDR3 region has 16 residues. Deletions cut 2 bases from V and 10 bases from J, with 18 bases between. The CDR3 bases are TGTGCCAGCAGCTTACTCGGGCGGGGGGGTCAGTCACCCCTCCACTTT. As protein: CASSLLGRGGQSPLHF.

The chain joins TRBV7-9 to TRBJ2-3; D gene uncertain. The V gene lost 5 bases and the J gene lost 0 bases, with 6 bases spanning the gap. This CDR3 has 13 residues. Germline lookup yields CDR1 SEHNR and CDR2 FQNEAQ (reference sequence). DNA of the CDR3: TGTGCCAGCAGCGTACCTAGCACAGATACGCAGTATTTT. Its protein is CASSVPSTDTQYF.

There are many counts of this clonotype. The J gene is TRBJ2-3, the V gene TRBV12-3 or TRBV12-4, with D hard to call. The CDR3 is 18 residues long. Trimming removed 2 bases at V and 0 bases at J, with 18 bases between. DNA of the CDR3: TGTGCCAGCAGTTTATGGAGACTGATGAAGCCAAGCACAGATACGCAGTATTTT. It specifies CASSLWRLMKPSTDTQYF.

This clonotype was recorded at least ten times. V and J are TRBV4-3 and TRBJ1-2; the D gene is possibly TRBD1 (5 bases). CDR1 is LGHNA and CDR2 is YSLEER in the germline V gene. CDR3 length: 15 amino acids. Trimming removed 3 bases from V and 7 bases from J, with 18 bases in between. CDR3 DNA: TGCGCCAGCAGCCAGGGACGGGGCTTTGTCTCTGGCTACACCTTC. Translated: CASSQGRGFVSGYTF.

The chain's CDR3 is CASSFPSAGGSYEQYF. CDR3 sequence (DNA): TGTGCCAGCAGCTTCCCCTCGGCGGGGGGGTCGTACGAGCAGTACTTC. This chain joins TRBV7-9 and TRBJ2-7; 9 bases line up with TRBD2. Looked up from germline, CDR1 is SEHNR and CDR2 is FQNEAQ (reference sequence). The CDR3 runs 16 residues. J gave up 4 bases and V 3 bases, and 10 bases lay outside the gene matches.

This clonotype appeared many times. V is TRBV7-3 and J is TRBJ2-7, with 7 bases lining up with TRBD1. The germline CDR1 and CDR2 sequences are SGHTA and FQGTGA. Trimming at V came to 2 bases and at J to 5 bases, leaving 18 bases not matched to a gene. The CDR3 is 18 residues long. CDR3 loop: CASSLYPRLSDRAHEQYF. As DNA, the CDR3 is TGTGCCAGCAGCTTATATCCGCGACTCTCCGACAGGGCGCACGAGCAGTACTTC.